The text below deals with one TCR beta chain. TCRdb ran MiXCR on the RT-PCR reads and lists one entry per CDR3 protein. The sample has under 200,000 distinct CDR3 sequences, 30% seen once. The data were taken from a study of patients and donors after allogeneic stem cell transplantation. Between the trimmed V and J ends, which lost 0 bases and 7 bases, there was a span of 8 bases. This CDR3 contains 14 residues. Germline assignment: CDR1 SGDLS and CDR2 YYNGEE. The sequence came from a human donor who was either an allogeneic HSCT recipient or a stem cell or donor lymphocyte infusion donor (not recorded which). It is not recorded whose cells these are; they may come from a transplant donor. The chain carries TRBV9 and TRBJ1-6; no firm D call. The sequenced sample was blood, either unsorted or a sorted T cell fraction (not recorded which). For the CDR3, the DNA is TGTGCCAGCAGCGTAGAGGCAGACAATTCACCCCTCCACTTT. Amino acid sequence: CASSVEADNSPLHF.